This T cell receptor beta chain originates from a study of shared T cell receptors in the human thymus. Profiling relied on immunoSEQ multiplex PCR, and the TCRdb table lists in-frame clones only, not all of them. The sample includes about 730,000 clones, 80% to 90% of them seen just once. This CDR3 contains 16 residues. Looked up from germline, CDR1 is SGHTA and CDR2 is FQGNSA. Deletions cut 0 bases from V and 3 bases from J, with 15 bases between. The same sample was also used in a study of human thymus T cells. This second study says: Resections from corrective heart surgery supplied the thymus tissue. An apparent bias in V and J gene usage was seen in thymic and blood repertoires. What related research reported was that thymic repertoires overlapped highly among unrelated individuals.

Sample: thymocytes. The sequence derives from a girl under two years old with a congenital heart defect. This chain joins TRBV7-2 and TRBJ2-7; D is perhaps TRBD1 (7 bases). Here the CDR3 reads CASSLARSGGLYEQYF. The CDR3 nucleotides read TGTGCCAGCAGCTTAGCGAGGTCAGGGGGACTCTACGAGCAGTACTTC.